This T cell receptor beta chain was documented in a study of post-analysis software for immune sequencing data. Study-wide findings and caveats: Diversity measured as normalized Chao1 was significantly lower in multiple sclerosis patients than in controls. Compared with controls, patients had more of five or six TRBV segments, including TRBV5-6, TRBV5-1 and TRBV20-1.

Unique-molecular-identifier-tagged TCR beta cDNA libraries were used. TCRdb independently ran MiXCR on the PCR reads; one entry per CDR3 protein. The table lists approximately 360,000 distinct CDR3 sequences, roughly 35% of them singletons, with around 15% in the top ten. Concerning this clonotype itself: Its antigen is unidentified.

The CDR3 runs 15 residues. With 1 base clipped from V and 2 bases from J, the junction kept 3 bases outside the gene matches. Germline CDR1 is LGHNA and CDR2 is YSLEER. The origin of this receptor is a girl aged 10 to 17 with multiple sclerosis. Source material: blood. J is TRBJ2-7 and V is TRBV4-3; TRBD1 aligns across 9 bases. The CDR3 DNA sequence: TGCGCCAGCAGCCAAGCCTGGACAGGGGCCTACGAGCAGTACTTC. This sequence encodes CASSQAWTGAYEQYF.